This entry lists 9 T cell receptor beta chains sequenced from one sample in a study of CD8+CD57+ T cells in acquired aplastic anemia. Patients who underwent sequencing had shown CD8+CD57+ cell expansion by flow cytometry. Profiles of TCR beta VDJ and CDR3 were generated from a genomic DNA template. TCRdb analysed the reads with MiXCR anew, one entry per CDR3 protein. The sample has 300,000 or so distinct CDR3 sequences; 56% are singletons. The sample taken for sequencing was sorted CD4+, CD8+, or CD8+CD57+ T cells (not recorded which) from PBMCs. The source is a human donor with aplastic anemia.

J is TRBJ2-5 and V is TRBV20-1; 9 positions agree with TRBD2. The ends lost 3 bases at V and 4 bases at J; junction bases unmatched: 12. Germline CDR1 and CDR2: DFQATT and SNEGSKA (reference sequence). The length of the CDR3 is 16 residues. CDR3 region: CSASQISGRRGETQYF. The CDR3 coding sequence is TGCAGTGCTAGCCAGATTAGCGGGAGAAGGGGAGAGACCCAGTACTTC.

This clonotype has at least ten counts. The CDR3: CASTSPPDEQFF. In DNA form, the CDR3 reads TGTGCCAGCACCTCTCCCCCCGATGAGCAGTTCTTC. The gene calls are TRBV12-3 or TRBV12-4 and TRBJ2-1; D uncertain. This CDR3 has 12 residues. Between the trimmed V and J ends, which lost 7 bases and 8 bases, there was a span of 12 bases.

This clonotype was seen repeatedly, ten times or more. This chain joins TRBV7-9 and TRBJ2-2, with unresolved D. This CDR3 has 14 amino acids. V was shortened by 3 bases and J by 2 bases, with 7 bases between the two germline ends. Germline assignment: CDR1 SEHNR and CDR2 FQNEAQ (reference sequence). CDR3 region: CASSFLINTGELFF. The CDR3 DNA reads as TGTGCCAGCAGCTTCCTAATAAACACCGGGGAGCTGTTTTTT.

This clonotype occurred many times. The chain employs TRBV7-6 and TRBJ2-7; 9 bases are shared with TRBD1. After removal of 5 bases from V and 3 bases from J, the junction contained 8 bases not matched to a gene. Germline V gives CDR1 SGHVS, CDR2 FNYEAQ. This CDR3 contains 15 residues. CDR3 sequence: CASSVMEGQGYEQYF. The CDR3 region has the DNA TGTGCCAGCAGCGTAATGGAGGGACAGGGCTACGAGCAGTACTTC. Combining the CDR3 with reference TRBV7-6 and TRBJ2-7 gives the whole variable domain GAGVSQSPRYKVTKRGQDVALRCDPISGHVSLYWYRQALGQGPEFLTYFNYEAQQDKSGLPNDRFSAERPEGSISTLTIQRTEQRDSAMYRCASSVMEGQGYEQYFGPGTRLTVT.

This clonotype turned up a few times. This chain joins TRBV24-1 and TRBJ2-5; the D is unclear. The length of the CDR3 is 16 residues. The V end lost 2 bases, the J end lost 5 bases, and 17 bases lay between the germline ends. Germline V gene data show CDR1 as KGHDR and CDR2 as SFDVKD. The DNA of the CDR3 is TGTGCCACCAGTGATTCCCGACATGGTTCTTTGGAGACCCAGTACTTC. Its protein product is CATSDSRHGSLETQYF.

The chain recombines TRBV25-1 with TRBJ2-7; D is unresolved. The end of the DNA aligns better with TRBJ2-5, so the J call may be wrong. The CDR3 extends over 13 amino acids. Per the germline V gene, CDR1 is MGHDK and CDR2 is SYGVNS. This CDR3 is CASSEWGQETQYF. The CDR3 region has the DNA TGTGCCAGCAGTGAATGGGGCCAAGAGACCCAGTACTTC.

This chain uses TRBV19 with TRBJ2-7; 8 positions match TRBD1. V was clipped by 1 base and J by 2 bases; unmatched bases: 4. CDR1 and CDR2 (germline): LNHDA, SQIVND (reference sequence). The length of the CDR3 is 15 residues. In nucleotides, the CDR3 is TGTGCCAGTAGTATAGCCGGACAGGGAACCTACGAGCAGTACTTC. This sequence encodes CASSIAGQGTYEQYF.

This clonotype has more than one count but fewer than ten. The rearrangement uses TRBV7-2 and TRBJ2-1, with 7 bases lining up with TRBD1. Germline V gene data show CDR1 as SGHTA and CDR2 as FQGNSA. The CDR3 length is 15 residues. V shed 4 bases and J 2 bases; nucleotides not matched to a gene: 5. As DNA, the CDR3 is TGTGCCAGCAGCTCCCGGGACAGCGCCTACAATGAGCAGTTCTTC. Translation: CASSSRDSAYNEQFF. Full variable domain (rest looked up from reference TRBV7-2 and TRBJ2-1): GAGVSQSPSNKVTEKGKDVELRCDPISGHTALYWYRQSLGQGLEFLIYFQGNSAPDKSGLPSDRFSAERTGGSVSTLTIQRTQQEDSAVYLCASSSRDSAYNEQFFGPGTRLTVL.

The table lists this clonotype with a few counts. This chain connects TRBV29-1 to TRBJ1-2; D not resolved. The V gene lost 3 bases and the J gene lost 1 base, with 9 bases spanning the gap. CDR3 length: 13 residues. The germline V gene encodes CDR1 SQVTM and CDR2 ANQGSEA. The CDR3 loop is CSVEGGFNYGYTF. In nucleotides, the CDR3 is TGCAGCGTTGAGGGCGGCTTTAACTATGGCTACACCTTC.